These 12 T cell receptor beta chains came from one sample sequenced in a study of monozygotic twins with inflammatory bowel disease (dated by TCRdb to about 2019). The library relied on 5' RACE. Sequencing instrument: Illumina HiSeq 2500. With the reads reprocessed by TCRdb, a single entry stands for each CDR3 protein sequence and no DNA is reported. This specimen's table enumerates approximately 390,000 distinct CDR3 sequences. The ten most abundant clones make up 2% to 2.5% of the sample. The sequenced sample was blood. The receptors were gathered from a human donor with ulcerative colitis or Crohn's disease, or a healthy co-twin of an affected twin (not recorded which).

The gene calls are TRBV5-4 and TRBJ1-4. The CDR3 spans 14 residues. Germline lookup yields CDR1 SGHNT and CDR2 YYREEE (reference sequence). CDR3 amino acids: CASSFQRTNEKLFF.

The rearrangement uses TRBV20-1 and TRBJ2-1; TCRdb proposes TRBD2, but this gene call is untestable without DNA. This CDR3 spans 16 amino acids. Germline CDR1 and CDR2: DFQATT and SNEGSKA (reference sequence). The CDR3 here is CSARVASGSSYNEQFF.

This chain's CDR3 is CASSEKSPVSSYEQYF. V usage is TRBV12-3 or TRBV12-4 and J usage is TRBJ2-7. This CDR3 spans 16 amino acids.

The CDR3 is CAISESGRITDTQYF. The chain is built from TRBV10-3 and TRBJ2-3. Looked up from germline, CDR1 is ENHRY and CDR2 is SYGVKD. The CDR3 loop spans 15 amino acids.

The chain employs TRBV6-2 or TRBV6-3 and TRBJ2-7. This CDR3 region has 12 residues. Per germline, CDR1 MNHEY and CDR2 SVGEGT. CDR3: CASSISAYEQYF.

The genes are TRBV27 and TRBJ2-7; without DNA, the TCRdb call of TRBD1 cannot be checked. The CDR3 consists of 16 residues. CDR1 MNHEY and CDR2 SMNVEV come from the germline V gene (reference sequence). This CDR3 reads CASSLYPDRELYEQYF.

The rearrangement uses TRBV18 and TRBJ1-2; TCRdb's D call, TRBD1, is unchecked because there is no DNA. CDR1 and CDR2 (germline): KGHSH, LQKENI. CDR3 length: 16 amino acids. This CDR3 is CASSPTDRGANYGYTF. The whole variable domain, filled in from reference TRBV18 and TRBJ1-2, reads NAGVMQNPRHLVRRRGQEARLRCSPMKGHSHVYWYRQLPEEGLKFMVYLQKENIIDESGMPKERFSAEFPKEGPSILRIQQVVRGDSAAYFCASSPTDRGANYGYTFGSGTRLTVV.

The gene calls are TRBV7-2 and TRBJ2-1. The V gene's germline CDR1 is SGHTA and CDR2 FQGNSA. The CDR3 has 14 residues. The CDR3 sequence: CASSLGSGYDEQFF. The full variable domain, its missing parts supplied by reference TRBV7-2 and TRBJ2-1, is GAGVSQSPSNKVTEKGKDVELRCDPISGHTALYWYRQSLGQGLEFLIYFQGNSAPDKSGLPSDRFSAERTGGSVSTLTIQRTQQEDSAVYLCASSLGSGYDEQFFGPGTRLTVL.

V and J are TRBV7-2 and TRBJ2-1; the D gene TCRdb calls, TRBD1, cannot be checked with no DNA. Per germline, CDR1 SGHTA and CDR2 FQGNSA. There are 15 residues in the CDR3. This CDR3 reads CASSLGGGGREEQFF.

The chain links TRBV5-5 to TRBJ1-4; there is no DNA to check the TCRdb D call of TRBD1. Germline V gene sequence: CDR1 SGHKS, CDR2 YYEKEE (reference sequence). CDR3 length: 15 amino acids. CDR3 region: CASSIRDTLTEKLFF.

The rearrangement links TRBV6-1 to TRBJ2-1. There are 12 residues in the CDR3. Germline CDR1 is MNHNS and CDR2 is SASEGT. Here the CDR3 reads CASSDLHNEQFF.

This rearrangement joins TRBV27 to TRBJ2-1; absent DNA, TCRdb's TRBD1 call cannot be checked. From germline, CDR1 is MNHEY and CDR2 SMNVEV (reference sequence). The CDR3 is 16 amino acids. The CDR3 is CASSLRGAGVYNEQFF.